The 8 T cell receptor beta chains listed next were all sequenced from one sample in a study of CD8 T cells in Susac syndrome. Random-hexamer reverse transcription was applied to about 0.5 to 1 ug RNA. One entry per CDR3 protein, called by TCRdb with MiXCR from the immunoSEQ multiplex PCR reads. The table includes about 76,000 distinct CDR3 sequences, around 93% detected once. Sequenced sample: CD8+ T cells from PBMCs. The receptors shown here come from a human donor with Susac syndrome.

The CDR3: CASSGGASYNSPLHF. The DNA for the CDR3 is TGTGCCAGCAGTGGGGGCGCTTCCTATAATTCACCCCTCCACTTT. This chain connects TRBV27 to TRBJ1-6; D might be TRBD1 (6 bases). Germline V gene lookup returns CDR1 MNHEY and CDR2 SMNVEV (reference sequence). V lost 5 bases, J lost 1 base, and 9 bases lay in between. The CDR3 has 15 residues.

This chain links TRBV20-1 with TRBJ2-1; no clear D gene. The V and J ends lost 2 bases and 2 bases respectively, with 16 bases between them. This CDR3 is 16 amino acids long. CDR1 and CDR2 from the germline V gene are DFQATT and SNEGSKA (reference sequence). The CDR3 coding sequence is TGCAGTGCTAGATTGGTTAGCAGGTGGACCTACAATGAGCAGTTCTTC. Protein sequence: CSARLVSRWTYNEQFF.

The gene calls are TRBV20-1 and TRBJ2-1; 8 nucleotides align to TRBD1. Germline V gene data show CDR1 as DFQATT and CDR2 as SNEGSKA (reference sequence). The CDR3 sequence is 14 residues long. With 2 bases clipped from V and 8 bases from J, the junction kept 8 bases outside the gene matches. The CDR3 loop is CSARPPQGEYEQFF. The CDR3 nucleotides read TGCAGTGCTAGACCACCACAGGGGGAATATGAGCAGTTCTTC.

The chain links TRBV6-6 to TRBJ1-1, with 7 bases identical to TRBD1. The germline V gene encodes CDR1 MNHNY and CDR2 SVGAGI (reference sequence). With 6 bases clipped from V and 7 bases from J, the junction kept 2 bases outside the gene matches. The CDR3 sequence is 11 residues long. The CDR3 DNA reads TGTGCCAGCAGCTACAGGGGTGAAGCTTTCTTT. Protein: CASSYRGEAFF.

The chain employs TRBV11-1 and TRBJ2-6; TRBD2 matches at 10 bases. The V gene's germline CDR1 is SGHAT and CDR2 FQDESV (reference sequence). J gave up 1 base and V 4 bases, and 13 bases lay outside the gene matches. The CDR3 covers 20 residues. The CDR3 bases are TGTGCCAGCAGCTCCCCGGGACTAGCGAGACCGCATTCTGGGGCCAACGTCCTGACTTTC. This gives the protein CASSSPGLARPHSGANVLTF.

The J gene is TRBJ2-7, the V gene TRBV9, with TRBD1 matching 12 bases. The trim removed 2 bases at V and 2 bases at J, leaving 5 bases unmatched. Germline V gene data show CDR1 as SGDLS and CDR2 as YYNGEE. This CDR3 has 16 residues. In DNA, the CDR3 is TGTGCCAGCAGCGTGGGGACAGGGGGCGCAGCCTACGAGCAGTACTTC. Amino acids: CASSVGTGGAAYEQYF.

The rearrangement joins TRBV6-6 to TRBJ1-5; D might be TRBD1 (6 bases). V lost 6 bases to trimming and J lost 4 bases, with 16 bases between them. The CDR3 consists of 15 residues. The germline V gene encodes CDR1 MNHNY and CDR2 SVGAGI (reference sequence). For the CDR3, the DNA is TGTGCCAGCAGCCCGACAGGACTCTGGAATCAGCCCCAGCATTTT. Amino acid sequence: CASSPTGLWNQPQHF.

The rearrangement uses TRBV14 and TRBJ2-1, with D possibly being TRBD1 (6 bases). Trimming pared 4 bases from V and 7 bases from J, leaving 23 bases between. This CDR3 is 17 amino acids long. Per germline, CDR1 SGHDN and CDR2 FVKESK. The CDR3 spells CASSPIGAQGVGNEQFF. The CDR3 DNA follows: TGTGCCAGCAGCCCGATCGGTGCACAGGGCGTCGGGAATGAGCAGTTCTTC.